The 9 T cell receptor beta chains in this list originate from one sample, sequenced in a study of cytomegalovirus exposure and HLA in healthy donors. PCR primers comprised 60 Vbeta and 13 Jbeta primers. The table came from immunoSEQ multiplex PCR; TCRdb's copy has only in-frame clones and leaves some out. The sample lists 150,000 or so clones; 70% to 80% were seen once. The sequenced sample consisted of PBMCs. The receptors were sampled from a woman between 35 and 50 years old in good health and CMV-seronegative.

V and J are TRBV7-6 and TRBJ2-2; TRBD2 matches 13 bases. The trim removed 2 bases at V and 5 bases at J, leaving 8 bases unmatched. Germline V gene sequence: CDR1 SGHVS, CDR2 FNYEAQ. The CDR3 has 18 amino acids. The CDR3 is CASSLPGLAGAGTGELFF. As DNA, the CDR3 is TGTGCCAGCAGCTTACCAGGACTAGCGGGAGCTGGTACCGGGGAGCTGTTTTTT.

Turning to this clone: Different DNA sequences within this sample yield the same CDR3. The J gene is TRBJ2-7, the V gene TRBV5-1; 8 bases match TRBD2. Germline CDR1 is SGHRS and CDR2 is YFSETQ. There are 13 residues in the CDR3. V was pared by 2 bases and J by 4 bases, with 2 bases of the junction left unmatched. The CDR3 loop is CASSFGGVYEQYF. The CDR3, as DNA: TGCGCCAGCAGCTTCGGGGGGGTATACGAGCAGTACTTC.

The gene calls are TRBV2 and TRBJ1-4, with 7 bases matching TRBD1. Germline CDR1 reads SNHLY; CDR2 reads FYNNEI. Germline trimming cut 6 bases from V and 7 bases from J; bases unmatched to any gene: 20. The length of the CDR3 is 18 residues. The CDR3 protein is CASRKPPTPRGQGEKLFF. The CDR3 DNA follows: TGTGCCAGCAGGAAGCCTCCCACCCCAAGGGGGCAGGGTGAAAAACTGTTTTTT.

CDR3 sequence: CAWKRWEGSYEQYF. The CDR3 DNA is TGTGCCTGGAAAAGGTGGGAGGGCTCCTACGAGCAGTACTTC. The rearrangement joins TRBV30 to TRBJ2-7, with 7 nucleotides matching TRBD2. CDR1 and CDR2 (germline): GTSNPN, SVGIG (reference sequence). Trimming cost V 4 bases and J 0 bases; bases outside gene matches: 6. The CDR3 totals 14 residues.

In DNA form, the CDR3 reads TGTGCCAGCAGACCGGGGACAAGTTATTACGAGCAGTACTTC. Encoded protein: CASRPGTSYYEQYF. This chain connects TRBV27 to TRBJ2-7, with D maybe TRBD1 (6 bases). This CDR3 region has 14 residues. V lost 6 bases and J 4 bases, leaving 16 bases between the germline ends. CDR1 and CDR2 from the germline V gene are MNHEY and SMNVEV (reference sequence).

The genes are TRBV4-2 and TRBJ2-1; 8 bases map to TRBD2. In germline, CDR1 is LGHNA, CDR2 YNFKEQ. The CDR3 loop spans 18 amino acids. V was pared by 0 bases and J by 5 bases, with 12 bases of the junction left unmatched. The CDR3 protein is CASSQEMEAGVGNNEQFF. The CDR3 coding sequence is TGTGCCAGCAGCCAAGAAATGGAAGCGGGAGTTGGGAACAATGAGCAGTTCTTC.

The V and J genes are TRBV11-3 and TRBJ1-1; D unclear. The germline CDR1 and CDR2 sequences are SGHNT and YENEEA. The CDR3 has 15 amino acids. Deletions cut 2 bases from V and 3 bases from J, with 13 bases between. This CDR3 reads CASSLTDREDTEAFF. CDR3 sequence (DNA): TGTGCCAGCAGCTTAACGGATAGGGAGGACACTGAAGCTTTCTTT.

The rearrangement uses TRBV2 and TRBJ1-4; 8 positions match TRBD1. Unmatched junction bases numbered 3, after V lost 4 bases and J lost 5 bases. This CDR3 region has 14 residues. CDR1 SNHLY and CDR2 FYNNEI come from the germline V gene. Here the CDR3 DNA reads TGTGCCAGCAGTGGACAGGGGAGGAATGAAAAACTGTTTTTT. It codes for CASSGQGRNEKLFF. The whole variable domain, filled in from reference TRBV2 and TRBJ1-4, reads EPEVTQTPSHQVTQMGQEVILRCVPISNHLYFYWYRQILGQKVEFLVSFYNNEISEKSEIFDDQFSVERPDGSNFTLKIRSTKLEDSAMYFCASSGQGRNEKLFFGSGTQLSVL.

To note about this clone: The same CDR3 arises from other DNA sequences in this sample as well. The V gene is TRBV5-4, the J gene TRBJ2-6; 7 nucleotides agree with TRBD1. The CDR3 is 16 amino acids. Germline CDR1 SGHNT, CDR2 YYREEE (reference sequence). J gave up 1 base and V 2 bases, and 3 bases lay outside the gene matches. CDR3 sequence (DNA): TGTGCCAGCAGCTTACAGGGGCCTTCTGGGGCCAACGTCCTGACTTTC. Translated: CASSLQGPSGANVLTF.